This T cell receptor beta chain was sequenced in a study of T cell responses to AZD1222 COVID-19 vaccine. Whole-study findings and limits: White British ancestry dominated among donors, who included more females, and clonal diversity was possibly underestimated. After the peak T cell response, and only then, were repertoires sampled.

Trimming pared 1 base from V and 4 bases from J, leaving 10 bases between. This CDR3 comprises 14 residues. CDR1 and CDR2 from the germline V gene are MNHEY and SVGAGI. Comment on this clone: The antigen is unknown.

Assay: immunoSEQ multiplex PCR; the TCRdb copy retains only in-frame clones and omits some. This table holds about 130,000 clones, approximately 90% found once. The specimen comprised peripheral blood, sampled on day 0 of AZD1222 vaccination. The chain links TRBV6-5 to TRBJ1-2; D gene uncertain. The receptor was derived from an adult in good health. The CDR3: CASSYLTEVYGYTF. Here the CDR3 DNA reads TGTGCCAGCAGTTACTTGACGGAAGTCTATGGCTACACCTTC.